Listed below are T cell receptor beta chains from one sample, sequenced in a study of CD8+ T cells in alopecia areata. Clones were sequenced by immunoSEQ multiplex PCR, and TCRdb holds only the in-frame ones, with some missing. This table holds 150,000 or so clones, about three fifths found once. The material was CD4+ T cells sorted from blood, obtained at approximately week 61, from a patient treated with tofacitinib. The origin of the receptors is a human donor with alopecia areata. Each CDR3 is given without its conserved first and last residue.

v_gene: TRBV29-1
CDR3aa: SVVSWEQETQY

v_gene: TRBV5-4
CDR3aa: ASSLGQPTYNEQF

v_gene: TRBV9
CDR3aa: ASSPNRGGDYGYT

v_gene: TRBV5-4
CDR3aa: ASSYDRFEQY

v_gene: TRBV6-5
CDR3aa: ASSLDRETYEQY

v_gene: TRBV6-5
CDR3aa: ASSIRRTTNYGYT

v_gene: TRBV5-1
CDR3aa: ASSQDRRGRGYT

v_gene: TRBV29-1
CDR3aa: SVSWTALGEQY

v_gene: TRBV6-5
CDR3aa: ASNYGLGLTEAF

v_gene: TRBV30
CDR3aa: AWSRQGGGYT

v_gene: TRBV30
CDR3aa: AWSLQETQY

v_gene: TRBV5-1
CDR3aa: ASSLQGQGHHGYT

v_gene: TRBV29-1
CDR3aa: SVQQGGIGTDTQY

v_gene: TRBV10-3
CDR3aa: AISVEPSYEQY

v_gene: TRBV5-1
CDR3aa: ASSLGIGAQETQY

v_gene: TRBV20-1
CDR3aa: SADLPPTQY

v_gene: TRBV15
CDR3aa: ATSRDTRGSATDTQY

v_gene: TRBV11-1
CDR3aa: ASSHGASGNTEAF

v_gene: TRBV18
CDR3aa: ASSRNRGRLNTEAF

v_gene: TRBV9
CDR3aa: ASSPGQSSYNSPLH

v_gene: TRBV30
CDR3aa: ALGLLGSPLH

v_gene: TRBV5-1
CDR3aa: ASSFDGNTEAF

v_gene: TRBV4-1
CDR3aa: ASAGSRLASTQY

v_gene: TRBV7-9
CDR3aa: ASSPGLRSPLH

v_gene: TRBV6-5
CDR3aa: ASSPLTGGYGYT

v_gene: TRBV29-1
CDR3aa: SADPGGNYGYT

v_gene: TRBV4-1
CDR3aa: ASSQQPTDTQY

v_gene: TRBV30
CDR3aa: AWSAGGTQY

v_gene: TRBV29-1
CDR3aa: SETGDYTEAF

v_gene: TRBV29-1
CDR3aa: SVDRGNEQF

v_gene: TRBV6-4
CDR3aa: AGSEGRGDYGYT